The present T cell receptor beta chain was sequenced within a study of technical replicates of blood from several donors. The CDR3 covers 15 residues. Trimming took 1 base from V and 3 from J, leaving 13 bases between them. Germline V gene data show CDR1 as MDHEN and CDR2 as SYDVKM. The method was immunoSEQ multiplex PCR; TCRdb's version includes in-frame clones alone and lacks a portion of them. In the table there are 79,000 or so clones, around 96% of which are singletons. The receptor was derived from a human donor in good health. Sequencing input: T cells isolated from PBMCs. The chain couples TRBV28 to TRBJ2-7, with D possibly matching TRBD1 (5 bases). The CDR3 sequence is CASSLYEGELYEQYF. The CDR3 region has the DNA TGTGCCAGCAGTTTATATGAAGGGGAACTCTACGAGCAGTACTTC.